Sequencing of this T cell receptor beta chain was carried out in a study of blood T cell dynamics during melanoma immunotherapy. Regarding the study as a whole: PBMC repertoires of eventual disease-control patients split at W3 into clonality or diversity gains.

A word on this clone: The antigen remains unidentified.

The time point: pre-treatment baseline. Sequenced by immunoSEQ multiplex PCR; TCRdb stores in-frame clones only, minus some. Among about 11,000 clones, 84% were seen once, and the ten largest hold 12% to 15%. Trimming took 3 bases from V and 7 from J; bases not matched to a gene: 7. Germline lookup yields CDR1 SGHKS and CDR2 YYEKEE (reference sequence). This CDR3 contains 16 residues. The rearrangement links TRBV5-5 to TRBJ2-1; 13 bases are a match to TRBD2. The specimen comprised blood, sampled from a patient treated with checkpoint blockade. This clonotype originated in a human donor with melanoma. This CDR3 reads CASSSGTSGVWNEQFF. The CDR3 DNA sequence: TGTGCCAGCAGCTCCGGGACTAGCGGGGTGTGGAATGAGCAGTTCTTC.